A selection of T cell receptor beta chains follows, all from one sample in a study of shared clonotypes between healthy human individuals. The table came from immunoSEQ multiplex PCR; TCRdb's copy has only in-frame clones and leaves some out. The repertoire includes some 980,000 clones, 76% of them detected once, and 1.5% sits in the top ten. The sequenced sample was memory CD4+ T cells sorted from blood. These receptor sequences come from a man aged 18-30 years in good health. CDR3s include the opening cysteine and the closing phenylalanine or tryptophan. Fields, in order: V gene, D gene, J gene, CDR3 protein. D genes are given only for firm matches.

V: TRBV5-6
D: TRBD2
J: TRBJ2-3
CDR3: CASSHGTSGRGDTQYF

V: TRBV5-1
D: -
J: TRBJ2-7
CDR3: CASSLVGGPNEQYF

V: TRBV10-2
D: TRBD1
J: TRBJ1-4
CDR3: CASSDGQGWGEKLFF

V: TRBV5-1
D: -
J: TRBJ1-2
CDR3: CASSPNSDTFYGYTF

V: TRBV28
D: -
J: TRBJ1-2
CDR3: CASNPTGTAFTHGYTF

V: TRBV23-1
D: TRBD1
J: TRBJ1-1
CDR3: CASSLSGDRGWDTEAFF

V: TRBV28
D: -
J: TRBJ2-7
CDR3: CASSPRYEQYF

V: TRBV18
D: -
J: TRBJ1-1
CDR3: CASSKQGSTEAFF

V: TRBV5-4
D: -
J: TRBJ2-3
CDR3: CASSISQRTDTQYF

V: TRBV18
D: -
J: TRBJ1-1
CDR3: CASSPPLASDTEAFF

V: TRBV2
D: TRBD1
J: TRBJ2-1
CDR3: CASSDHQLRDRVSNEQFF

V: TRBV7-2
D: -
J: TRBJ2-7
CDR3: CASSLTTTEQYF

V: TRBV7-9
D: TRBD1
J: TRBJ2-7
CDR3: CASSASPGGFSEQYF

V: TRBV9
D: TRBD1
J: TRBJ1-3
CDR3: CASSVGRQGTGNTIYF

V: TRBV5-5
D: TRBD1
J: TRBJ1-1
CDR3: CASRWGQMNTEAFF

V: TRBV6-1
D: -
J: TRBJ1-2
CDR3: CASSAGQDGARGYTF

V: TRBV27
D: TRBD2
J: TRBJ2-1
CDR3: CATRPGLADRYNNEQFF

V: TRBV10-3
D: -
J: TRBJ2-7
CDR3: CASAPGQGKQYF

V: TRBV19
D: TRBD1
J: TRBJ1-5
CDR3: CASTPWGQGGNQPQHF

V: TRBV7-8
D: TRBD2
J: TRBJ2-1
CDR3: CASSFQLAGGNEQFF

V: TRBV7-9
D: -
J: TRBJ1-1
CDR3: CASSLGPLNTEAFF

V: TRBV27
D: TRBD1
J: TRBJ2-2
CDR3: CASSWGTVNTGELFF

V: TRBV4-1
D: -
J: TRBJ1-1
CDR3: CASSQDPTAFSEAFF

V: TRBV28
D: -
J: TRBJ1-4
CDR3: CASSPETGGEKLFF

V: TRBV2
D: -
J: TRBJ2-3
CDR3: CASSVGRGTDTQYF

V: TRBV7-2
D: -
J: TRBJ2-3
CDR3: CASSPPGSTDTQYF

V: TRBV28
D: -
J: TRBJ2-7
CDR3: CASSPRQGGNEQYF

V: TRBV5-1
D: -
J: TRBJ2-2
CDR3: CASSLVGGDSGELFF

V: TRBV2
D: -
J: TRBJ1-6
CDR3: CASSEESPSSYNSPLHF

V: TRBV6-1
D: TRBD1
J: TRBJ2-7
CDR3: CASSEVTGKFYEQYF

V: TRBV6-1
D: -
J: TRBJ1-1
CDR3: CASSAWNTEAFF

V: TRBV5-1
D: TRBD2
J: TRBJ2-4
CDR3: CASSLEGGADIQYF

V: TRBV7-3
D: TRBD2
J: TRBJ2-1
CDR3: CASSSEPPGLGYNEQFF

V: TRBV28
D: TRBD1
J: TRBJ1-5
CDR3: CATSSGGGTGGPSQPQHF

V: TRBV19
D: TRBD1
J: TRBJ1-1
CDR3: CASSTGQGKSEAFF

V: TRBV5-4
D: TRBD1
J: TRBJ1-2
CDR3: CASSVQGGYGYTF

V: TRBV7-9
D: -
J: TRBJ1-1
CDR3: CASSLGTREGAFF

V: TRBV6-1
D: TRBD1
J: TRBJ1-1
CDR3: CASRTGGNTEAFF

V: TRBV15
D: TRBD1
J: TRBJ1-5
CDR3: CATSKRTGASNQPQHF

V: TRBV7-2
D: -
J: TRBJ1-4
CDR3: CASSLAQAEKLFF

V: TRBV5-8
D: -
J: TRBJ2-2
CDR3: CASNGFTGELFF

V: TRBV14
D: -
J: TRBJ1-1
CDR3: CASSQQILNTEAFF

V: TRBV10-3
D: TRBD1
J: TRBJ2-7
CDR3: CAIRGTGADYEQYF

V: TRBV19
D: -
J: TRBJ1-6
CDR3: CASSSLRLDNSPLHF

V: TRBV2
D: -
J: TRBJ1-1
CDR3: CASGPDLGGRKANTEAFF

V: TRBV7-8
D: TRBD1
J: TRBJ1-1
CDR3: CASSSRVDRVYTEAFF

V: TRBV30
D: TRBD1
J: TRBJ1-2
CDR3: CAWTFTGDGGYTF